What follows are 21 T cell receptor beta chains derived from one specimen sequenced in a study of cytomegalovirus exposure and HLA in healthy donors. Clones were read by immunoSEQ multiplex PCR, and TCRdb kept only the in-frame ones, dropping some. In the table there are around 190,000 clones, roughly 86% of which are singletons. Material: PBMCs. Every receptor here comes from a woman under 30 in good health and CMV-seronegative.

This sequence joins TRBV19 and TRBJ2-5, with D maybe TRBD2 (5 bases). Germline V CDR1 and CDR2: LNHDA, SQIVND (reference sequence). CDR3 length: 14 residues. Between the trimmed V and J ends, which lost 2 bases and 3 bases, there was a span of 10 bases. The CDR3 nucleotides are TGTGCCAGTAGTATAATGGCTAGCAAAGAGACCCAGTACTTC. Translation gives CASSIMASKETQYF. Full variable domain (missing parts from reference TRBV19 and TRBJ2-5): DGGITQSPKYLFRKEGQNVTLSCEQNLNHDAMYWYRQDPGQGLRLIYYSQIVNDFQKGDIAEGYSVSREKKESFPLTVTSAQKNPTAFYLCASSIMASKETQYFGPGTRLLVL.

The chain is built from TRBV27 and TRBJ1-1; no firm D call. CDR1 and CDR2 (germline): MNHEY, SMNVEV (reference sequence). Trimming left V 1 base short and J 2 bases short, with 11 bases between. This CDR3 comprises 15 residues. In DNA form, the CDR3 reads TGTGCCAGCAGTTTATTGGGCAGAATAAACACTGAAGCTTTCTTT. Translation gives CASSLLGRINTEAFF.

The CDR3 here is CASSLEGTSGGTQYF. The CDR3 DNA reads TGTGCCAGCAGCTTGGAAGGGACTAGCGGGGGGACCCAGTACTTC. This chain joins TRBV5-6 and TRBJ2-5; 14 bases agree with TRBD2. Unmatched junction bases numbered 2, after V lost 0 bases and J lost 7 bases. The germline gives CDR1 SGHDT, CDR2 YYEEEE. The CDR3 sequence is 15 residues long.

This clone was counted between two and nine times. The rearrangement links TRBV19 to TRBJ2-1, with 8 bases matching TRBD2. The CDR3 covers 15 residues. J gave up 7 bases and V 3 bases, and 8 bases lay outside the gene matches. CDR1 LNHDA and CDR2 SQIVND come from the germline V gene (reference sequence). CDR3 region: CASSIAAGGRNEQFF. The CDR3 nucleotides are TGTGCCAGTAGTATTGCCGCGGGGGGCCGGAATGAGCAGTTCTTC.

CDR3 DNA: TGTGCCAGCAGCCTCCAAGCGGGTTCCTACAATGAGCAGTTCTTC. This gives the protein CASSLQAGSYNEQFF. This chain joins TRBV7-3 and TRBJ2-1, with D tentatively TRBD2 (6 bases). The CDR3 sequence is 15 residues long. Per germline, CDR1 SGHTA and CDR2 FQGTGA. Trimming stripped 5 bases from V and 1 base from J, with 12 bases between.

The V gene is TRBV15, the J gene TRBJ2-7, with 7 bases fitting TRBD1. With V trimmed by 3 bases and J by 0 bases, 8 bases remained unmatched. The germline V gene has CDR1 LNHNV and CDR2 YYDKDF (reference sequence). CDR3 length: 16 residues. CDR3 nucleotide sequence: TGTGCCACCAGCAGTATGACAGGGTCCGCCTCCTACGAGCAGTACTTC. This encodes CATSSMTGSASYEQYF.

This clone was seen once. The chain has TRBV5-1 and TRBJ1-1, with D hard to call. The germline V gene encodes CDR1 SGHRS and CDR2 YFSETQ. CDR3 length: 15 amino acids. Trimming took 0 bases from V and 1 from J, leaving 10 bases between them. CDR3 amino acids: CASSLGGGSNTEAFF. The CDR3 region has the DNA TGCGCCAGCAGCTTGGGAGGAGGGTCGAACACTGAAGCTTTCTTT. Using reference TRBV5-1 and TRBJ1-1 for the parts outside the CDR3, the full variable domain is KAGVTQTPRYLIKTRGQQVTLSCSPISGHRSVSWYQQTPGQGLQFLFEYFSETQRNKGNFPGRFSGRQFSNSRSEMNVSTLELGDSALYLCASSLGGGSNTEAFFGQGTRLTVV.

This clone was seen a handful of times. V usage is TRBV30 and J usage is TRBJ1-5; weak D call: TRBD1 (5 bases). The CDR3 has 13 amino acids. Per the germline V gene, CDR1 is GTSNPN and CDR2 is SVGIG (reference sequence). Trimming cost V 1 base and J 5 bases, with 9 bases left between them. The CDR3 nucleotides read TGTGCCTGGAGTGAGGGGTATGATCAGCCCCAGCATTTT. It encodes CAWSEGYDQPQHF.

This clone showed up just once. The rearrangement uses TRBV7-2 and TRBJ2-1; D gene ambiguous. The CDR3 totals 12 residues. V shed 0 bases and J shed 7 bases, with 4 bases lying between them. Germline assignment: CDR1 SGHTA and CDR2 FQGNSA. The CDR3 sequence: CASSLAENEQFF. The CDR3 DNA is TGTGCCAGCAGCTTAGCGGAGAATGAGCAGTTCTTC.

J is TRBJ2-2 and V is TRBV29-1; 7 positions agree with TRBD1. The CDR3 spans 13 residues. Germline CDR1 SQVTM, CDR2 ANQGSEA. J gave up 2 bases and V 6 bases, and 3 bases lay outside the gene matches. The CDR3 reads CSVRQGNTGELFF. In DNA form, the CDR3 reads TGCAGCGTGAGACAGGGAAACACCGGGGAGCTGTTTTTT.

The chain links TRBV25-1 to TRBJ1-3; tentative D call: TRBD1 (5 bases). CDR1 is MGHDK, CDR2 SYGVNS, per germline. V dropped 7 bases and J dropped 0 bases, with 10 bases sitting between them. This CDR3 has 14 residues. The CDR3 DNA follows: TGTGCCAGCACCCAGGGTTTCTCTGGAAACACCATATATTTT. This sequence encodes CASTQGFSGNTIYF.

The sample holds a few counts of this clone. This sequence joins TRBV27 and TRBJ1-5; 7 bases match TRBD1. V trimming: 5 bases; J trimming: 7 bases; junction bases outside the gene matches: 5. CDR1 and CDR2 from the germline V gene are MNHEY and SMNVEV (reference sequence). This CDR3 is 13 amino acids long. The CDR3 nucleotides read TGTGCCAGCAGTGACAGGGCACGCCAGCCCCAGCATTTT. This gives the protein CASSDRARQPQHF.

Worth noting for this clone: The sample has other DNA sequences that encode this CDR3 too. The rearrangement links TRBV9 to TRBJ2-5; tentative D call: TRBD1 (8 bases). This CDR3 has 15 residues. CDR1 is SGDLS and CDR2 is YYNGEE in the germline V gene. Trimming shortened V by 0 bases and J by 5 bases, and 14 bases separated the two germline ends. CDR3 loop: CASSVATGGGETQYF. DNA of the CDR3: TGTGCCAGCAGCGTAGCCACAGGGGGGGGTGAGACCCAGTACTTC.

This clone has a single count. The genes are TRBV14 and TRBJ1-4; 7 positions match TRBD1. The CDR3 is made up of 15 amino acids. Germline lookup yields CDR1 SGHDN and CDR2 FVKESK. The V segment lost 4 bases and the J segment 8 bases; nucleotides outside the gene matches: 10. CDR3 amino acids: CASSPRQGWGEKLFF. The CDR3, as DNA: TGTGCCAGCAGCCCACGACAGGGTTGGGGGGAAAAACTGTTTTTT.

J is TRBJ1-2 and V is TRBV19; 12 bases map to TRBD1. The CDR3 loop spans 17 amino acids. V trimming: 4 bases; J trimming: 4 bases; junction bases outside the gene matches: 10. Germline CDR1 LNHDA, CDR2 SQIVND (reference sequence). CDR3 in amino acids: CASSRKGQGAFFYGYTF. CDR3 nucleotides: TGTGCCAGTAGTAGGAAGGGACAGGGGGCATTTTTCTATGGCTACACCTTC. Full variable domain (outside the CDR3, taken from reference TRBV19 and TRBJ1-2): DGGITQSPKYLFRKEGQNVTLSCEQNLNHDAMYWYRQDPGQGLRLIYYSQIVNDFQKGDIAEGYSVSREKKESFPLTVTSAQKNPTAFYLCASSRKGQGAFFYGYTFGSGTRLTVV.

V gene TRBV9 combines with J gene TRBJ2-3; D gene uncertain. Germline values: CDR1 SGDLS, CDR2 YYNGEE. The CDR3 extends over 14 amino acids. V shed 5 bases and J shed 0 bases, with 10 bases lying between them. CDR3 in DNA: TGTGCCAGCAGGGTGTCCGCGAGCACAGATACGCAGTATTTT. Translating it yields CASRVSASTDTQYF.

V and J are TRBV19 and TRBJ2-7; 9 positions match TRBD1. In germline, CDR1 is LNHDA, CDR2 SQIVND (reference sequence). V shed 9 bases, J shed 2 bases, and the junction held 8 bases outside the gene matches. The length of the CDR3 is 14 residues. This CDR3 is CASCWGQGPYEQYF. As DNA, the CDR3 is TGTGCCAGCTGTTGGGGACAGGGACCCTACGAGCAGTACTTC.

The chain couples TRBV6-1 to TRBJ2-1, with TRBD1 matching 7 bases. This CDR3 region has 13 residues. CDR1 is MNHNS, CDR2 SASEGT, per germline. V was pared by 8 bases and J by 5 bases, with 6 bases of the junction left unmatched. Written as DNA, the CDR3 is TGTGCCAGCCACAGGGGAAGGGACAATGAGCAGTTCTTC. Amino acids: CASHRGRDNEQFF.

CDR3 DNA sequence: TGTGCCATCATCCGCGGAGCCACAGATACGCAGTATTTT. It yields the protein CAIIRGATDTQYF. The chain employs TRBV6-1 and TRBJ2-3, with no clear D. The CDR3 is 13 amino acids. Germline V gene sequence: CDR1 MNHNS, CDR2 SASEGT. The V end was cut by 10 bases, the J end by 2 bases, with 13 bases between.

The chain links TRBV2 to TRBJ2-3, with D possibly TRBD2 on 6 matching bases. V lost 7 bases, J lost 0 bases, and 20 bases lay in between. This CDR3 contains 17 residues. Germline values: CDR1 SNHLY, CDR2 FYNNEI. The CDR3 here is CASKRGDAGPSTDTQYF. The CDR3 DNA sequence: TGTGCCAGCAAGAGGGGCGACGCGGGGCCCAGCACAGATACGCAGTATTTT.

This clone was detected once. The chain uses TRBV10-3 and TRBJ2-5; perhaps TRBD2 as D (5 bases). The CDR3 is made up of 13 amino acids. V was shortened by 2 bases and J by 5 bases, with 9 bases between the two germline ends. Germline V CDR1 and CDR2: ENHRY, SYGVKD. CDR3 sequence: CAISEGLGETQYF. As DNA, the CDR3 is TGTGCCATCAGTGAGGGACTGGGGGAGACCCAGTACTTC.